What follows are 13 T cell receptor beta chains derived from one specimen sequenced in a study of blood T cell repertoires in COVID-19 (dated by TCRdb to 2019 to 2021). Receptors were amplified or captured by the immunoSEQ multiplex PCR assay. TCRdb re-hosts the immuneACCESS table, in-frame sequences only. Its copies lack some clones; in the studies checked, an unresolved V gene accounts for under half of them, and the cause for the rest is not known. Across this sample there are tens of thousands of clones, with 60% to 85% seen only once. Together, the top ten hold about 29% of the sample. The sample was peripheral blood. The receptors here all came from a human donor in a cohort sampled during active COVID-19.

V is TRBV27 and J is TRBJ1-5; TRBD1 matches 8 bases. Unmatched junction bases numbered 10, after V lost 6 bases and J lost 6 bases. Looked up from germline, CDR1 is MNHEY and CDR2 is SMNVEV (reference sequence). This CDR3 is built from 15 residues. The CDR3 nucleotides are TGTGCCAGCAGCGTACAGGGACAGGCCGGTCAGCCCCAGCATTTT. Its translation: CASSVQGQAGQPQHF.

This CDR3 is CASSFLTPLNLHF. CDR3 DNA sequence: TGTGCCAGCAGTTTCCTCACTCCCTTAAACCTCCACTTT. The genes are TRBV28 and TRBJ1-6; D not resolved. This CDR3 is 13 amino acids long. Per germline, CDR1 MDHEN and CDR2 SYDVKM. The V end lost 3 bases, the J end lost 15 bases, and 15 bases lay between the germline ends.

The chain carries TRBV5-6 and TRBJ2-7; 7 bases agree with TRBD2. CDR1 SGHDT and CDR2 YYEEEE come from the germline V gene. There are 14 residues in the CDR3. The V segment lost 4 bases and the J segment 2 bases; nucleotides outside the gene matches: 6. The CDR3 region is CASSLPAGPYEQYF. The CDR3 region has the DNA TGTGCCAGCAGCCTTCCAGCGGGACCCTACGAGCAGTACTTC.

The genes are TRBV9 and TRBJ2-5; D perhaps matches TRBD1 (5 bases). Germline V CDR1 and CDR2: SGDLS, YYNGEE. The CDR3 is 13 residues long. The ends were cut back, 3 bases at V and 1 base at J, with 7 bases in the middle. The CDR3 loop is CASSAGSQETQYF. In DNA form, the CDR3 reads TGTGCCAGCAGCGCAGGGTCCCAAGAGACCCAGTACTTC.

The chain employs TRBV19 and TRBJ1-5; a possible D gene is TRBD1 (5 bases). This CDR3 is built from 16 residues. Germline V gene data show CDR1 as LNHDA and CDR2 as SQIVND (reference sequence). The V end lost 7 bases, the J end lost 0 bases, and 16 bases lay between the germline ends. The CDR3 region has the DNA TGTGCCAGTACCTTGCTCGGGGGGAATAGCAATCAGCCCCAGCATTTT. Translation gives CASTLLGGNSNQPQHF.

The gene calls are TRBV2 and TRBJ1-1; 7 nucleotides align to TRBD1. The CDR3 sequence is 16 residues long. Germline CDR1 and CDR2: SNHLY and FYNNEI. V lost 2 bases, J lost 5 bases, and 11 bases stayed unmatched. CDR3 amino acids: CASSERYLAGGTEAFF. The CDR3 DNA sequence: TGTGCCAGCAGTGAAAGGTATTTGGCAGGGGGGACTGAAGCTTTCTTT. The full variable domain, its missing parts supplied by reference TRBV2 and TRBJ1-1, is EPEVTQTPSHQVTQMGQEVILRCVPISNHLYFYWYRQILGQKVEFLVSFYNNEISEKSEIFDDQFSVERPDGSNFTLKIRSTKLEDSAMYFCASSERYLAGGTEAFFGQGTRLTVV.

J is TRBJ1-4 and V is TRBV7-9, with D maybe TRBD1 (5 bases). The CDR3 totals 14 residues. Trimming pared 1 base from V and 5 bases from J, leaving 8 bases between. Per the germline V gene, CDR1 is SEHNR and CDR2 is FQNEAQ (reference sequence). The CDR3 loop is CASSLVTVNEKLFF. As DNA, the CDR3 is TGTGCCAGCAGCTTAGTGACAGTCAATGAAAAACTGTTTTTT.

The J gene is TRBJ2-5, the V gene TRBV19, with TRBD2 identical over 7 bases. J was trimmed by 2 bases and V by 6 bases; bases with no gene match: 6. Germline assignment: CDR1 LNHDA and CDR2 SQIVND (reference sequence). This CDR3 spans 14 amino acids. CDR3 DNA sequence: TGTGCCAGTAGGTTTCGGGGAGGGCAAGAGACCCAGTACTTC. Protein sequence: CASRFRGGQETQYF.

The rearrangement links TRBV4-3 to TRBJ2-3; tentatively, D is TRBD2 (5 bases). The CDR3 has 14 amino acids. Germline CDR1 is LGHNA and CDR2 is YSLEER. Trimming stripped 5 bases from V and 1 base from J, with 10 bases between. This CDR3 reads CASSSLGGTDTQYF. CDR3 nucleotide sequence: TGCGCCAGCAGCTCCCTCGGGGGCACAGATACGCAGTATTTT.

At least ten counts were recorded for this clone. The chain is built from TRBV12-3 or TRBV12-4 and TRBJ2-1; D is uncertain. The CDR3 covers 12 residues. The germline V and J ends were trimmed by 1 base and 10 bases, with 8 bases remaining between them. CDR3 region: CASSLETTEQFF. The DNA for the CDR3 is TGTGCCAGCAGTTTAGAAACTACCGAGCAGTTCTTC.

The table lists this clone with a few counts. The J gene is TRBJ2-2, the V gene TRBV5-1; D remains ambiguous. The CDR3 loop spans 14 amino acids. The germline V gene encodes CDR1 SGHRS and CDR2 YFSETQ. The V end was cut by 0 bases, the J end by 3 bases, with 6 bases between. DNA of the CDR3: TGCGCCAGCAGCTTGGTGGCAGACACCGGGGAGCTGTTTTTT. Amino acid sequence: CASSLVADTGELFF.

Written as DNA, the CDR3 is TGTGCCAGCAGTCGGACAGGAGCCAAAAACATTCAGTACTTC. The encoded protein is CASSRTGAKNIQYF. The V call is TRBV6-5, the J call TRBJ2-4; 7 nucleotides line up with TRBD1. CDR1 and CDR2 from the germline V gene are MNHEY and SVGAGI. Trimming took 5 bases from V and 0 from J; bases not matched to a gene: 1. The CDR3 totals 14 residues.

The J gene is TRBJ1-4, the V gene TRBV6-5; 10 bases fit TRBD1. Losses at the gene ends were 6 bases for V and 8 bases for J; bases not matched to a gene: 6. CDR3 length: 14 amino acids. The germline CDR1 and CDR2 sequences are MNHEY and SVGAGI. This chain's CDR3 is CASRRDRGEEKLFF. DNA of the CDR3: TGTGCCAGCAGGAGGGACAGGGGAGAAGAAAAACTGTTTTTT.